These T cell receptor beta chains were read from a single sample in a study of CD8 T cells in Susac syndrome. TCRdb redid the calling of the immunoSEQ multiplex PCR reads with MiXCR, one entry per CDR3 protein. This table holds about 190,000 distinct CDR3 sequences, 95% found once. Sequences were obtained from CD8+ T cells from PBMCs. These receptors originate from a human donor with Susac syndrome. Both conserved end residues are part of each CDR3. The D gene is left open where the match is weak. Not every row has a clone size; where given, it reads once, few, many or a size class.

v_gene	j_gene	d_gene	abundance	CDR3aa
TRBV9	TRBJ2-3	-	once	CASSVGEDSIDTQYF
TRBV10-3	TRBJ2-5	-	-	CAISRGEETQYF
TRBV12-3/TRBV12-4	TRBJ1-2	-	-	CASSPDGRDYGYTF
TRBV12-3/TRBV12-4	TRBJ2-6	TRBD1	-	CASSYGTGVLTF
TRBV15	TRBJ1-2	-	-	CATSRSRVTVGYTF
TRBV9	TRBJ1-2	-	-	CASSVGADSYGYTF
TRBV7-9	TRBJ1-5	-	once	CASSLQVNQPQHF
TRBV9	TRBJ1-4	TRBD1	-	CASSDTGGAQEKLFF
TRBV11-2	TRBJ2-5	TRBD2	-	CASSLVGGVISQETQYF
TRBV9	TRBJ2-1	TRBD2	-	CTSSVGSGDYNEQFF
TRBV4-1	TRBJ2-3	TRBD2	-	CASSPQRGAFGDTQYF
TRBV6-5	TRBJ2-1	TRBD2	-	CASSYSGGYGTYNEQFF
TRBV9	TRBJ2-2	-	-	CASSVAWGTGELFF
TRBV5-5	TRBJ1-2	TRBD1	-	CASSHDRDGYTF
TRBV9	TRBJ2-7	-	few	CASSLAPSYEQYF
TRBV5-1	TRBJ2-1	TRBD2	once	CASSETSGYTYNEQFF
TRBV6-6	TRBJ1-1	-	few	CASSYTEAFF
TRBV4-1	TRBJ1-1	-	-	CASSQDTGWGTEAFF
TRBV12-5	TRBJ2-3	-	-	CASGPPRRLRGTDTQYF
TRBV14	TRBJ2-1	-	-	CASSQVWGNEQFF
TRBV27	TRBJ1-5	-	once	CASSFQQDFWPQHF
TRBV20-1	TRBJ2-3	TRBD2	-	CSANSRGLAGSFRTDTQYF
TRBV20-1	TRBJ2-3	-	-	CSATRAAATDTQYF
TRBV27	TRBJ2-1	TRBD2	-	CASSPGTSGGDSYNEQFF
TRBV5-1	TRBJ2-1	-	-	CASSPGLGSSYNEQFF
TRBV5-6	TRBJ2-7	-	-	CASSPDYSSREQYF
TRBV2	TRBJ1-1	-	-	CASSERGEGMGAEAFF
TRBV11-2	TRBJ1-5	-	-	CASSGSNQPQHF
TRBV7-7	TRBJ2-7	-	once	CASSLAEGPGYEQYF
TRBV5-1	TRBJ1-2	-	once	CASSLAHPDGYTF
TRBV30	TRBJ1-1	-	-	CAWSVLHAEAFF
TRBV7-9	TRBJ2-2	TRBD2	-	CASSPTSGVAGELFF
TRBV20-1	TRBJ2-3	TRBD2	once	CSSSGSSSTDTQYF
TRBV11-1	TRBJ2-3	-	-	CASSPRYTDTQYF
TRBV20-1	TRBJ2-5	TRBD1	-	CSAQPGQGPEQETQYF
TRBV19	TRBJ1-2	-	-	CASTDPEASGYTF
TRBV4-1	TRBJ1-1	-	-	CASSQQPGVGTEAFF
TRBV7-9	TRBJ2-3	-	-	CASSPAEGGLQDTQYF
TRBV2	TRBJ2-3	TRBD2	-	CASSVLAGTSTDTQYF
TRBV21-1	TRBJ1-3	-	-	CASSKPHRGERSGNTIYF
TRBV4-1	TRBJ2-7	-	-	CASSQHPLRYEQYF
TRBV9	TRBJ1-5	-	once	CASIRGASNQPQHF
TRBV19	TRBJ2-5	TRBD1	-	CASSAGTGGHETQYF
TRBV20-1	TRBJ2-1	TRBD2	-	CSARVAGGGYNEQFF
TRBV7-8	TRBJ1-4	-	-	CASSLETDPSEKLFF
TRBV7-9	TRBJ2-5	-	-	CASSLAAWGDQETQYF
TRBV4-1	TRBJ2-3	TRBD2	-	CASSPSGGSTDTQYF
TRBV6-1	TRBJ1-1	-	once	CASSEASGGEAFF
TRBV7-7	TRBJ2-3	-	once	CASSLARGDDTQYF
TRBV27	TRBJ2-3	-	-	CASSFHRVDGNTDTQYF
TRBV29-1	TRBJ2-3	TRBD2	-	CSVGGGSSARAYPEGVTDTQYF
TRBV12-3/TRBV12-4	TRBJ2-2	-	-	CASSFGGRYTGELFF
TRBV10-3	TRBJ2-1	TRBD1	-	CAISSAWTGQNEQFF
TRBV20-1	TRBJ2-2	TRBD2	-	CSASSGTTNTGELFF
TRBV12-3/TRBV12-4	TRBJ2-7	TRBD1	few	CASSRQGYEQYF
TRBV20-1	TRBJ1-1	-	-	CSARARGGTEAFF
TRBV27	TRBJ2-1	-	-	CASSLVRSQNNEQFF
TRBV7-3	TRBJ2-7	-	once	CASSLSGGGDDF
TRBV4-1	TRBJ2-1	-	-	CASSPGGGDEQFF
TRBV3-1	TRBJ1-6	TRBD1	-	CASSLAGTAESPLHF